This T cell receptor beta chain was profiled in a study of shared clonotypes between healthy human individuals. A word on this clone: Its target is not known.

Assay: immunoSEQ multiplex PCR; the TCRdb copy retains only in-frame clones and omits some. In the table there are more than 500,000 clones, approximately 95% of which are singletons. The CDR3 has 13 residues. The V end lost 5 bases, the J end lost 5 bases, and 13 bases lay between the germline ends. CDR1 and CDR2 (germline): SGHAT, FQNNGV. Overall study results and limits: On the whole, naive subsets had larger estimated richness than memory subsets had.

This sequence was found in a woman aged 25 to 39 in good health. The rearrangement uses TRBV11-2 and TRBJ2-7; unclear D gene. Sequenced: naive CD4+ T cells sorted from blood. The subset here: CD45RA+ positively selected. CDR3 DNA sequence: TGTGCCAGCAGCCCACTCCCGGGCCACGAGCAGTACTTC. It yields the protein CASSPLPGHEQYF.